This T cell receptor beta chain was identified in a study of blood T cells in healthy people across ages. Regarding the study as a whole: Age advanced and TCR beta diversity per million T cells fell, roughly linearly.

For the second PCR, which ran for about 7 to 11 cycles, a sample-barcoded 5' primer and a J-beta primer mix were used. One entry per CDR3 protein results from TCRdb running MiXCR on the 5' RACE reads. The table shows roughly 560,000 distinct CDR3 sequences, with nearly 25% occurring only once. This clonotype has only one observation. No antigen is known for it. Germline and junction disagree at one end, which may indicate a read error. The CDR3 loop spans 12 amino acids. These data were also filed under a second study, of T cells of mothers and their children. That paper adds: Reads recorded for TCR beta CDR3 numbered over 9 million per mother and about 3 million per child.

This TCR derives from a boy between 10 and 17 years old in good health. Source material: blood. The chain employs TRBV12-3 or TRBV12-4 and TRBJ2-1; D gene unclear. CDR3 sequence reads: CAGSLRGFEQFF. CDR3 DNA: TGTGCCGGCAGTTTACGAGGATTTGAGCAGTTCTTC.